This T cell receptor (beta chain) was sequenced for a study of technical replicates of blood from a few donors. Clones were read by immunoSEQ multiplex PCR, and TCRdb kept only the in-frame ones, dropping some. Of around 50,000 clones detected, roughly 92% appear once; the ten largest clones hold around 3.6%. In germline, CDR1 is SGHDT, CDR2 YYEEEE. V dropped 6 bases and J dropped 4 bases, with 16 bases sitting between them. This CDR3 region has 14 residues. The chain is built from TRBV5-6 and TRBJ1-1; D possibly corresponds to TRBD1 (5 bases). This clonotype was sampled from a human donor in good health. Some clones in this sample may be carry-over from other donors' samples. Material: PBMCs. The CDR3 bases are TGTGCCAGCAACCTTCCAGGGTTTGCCACTGAAGCTTTCTTT. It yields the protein CASNLPGFATEAFF.